A selection of T cell receptor beta chains follows, all from one sample in a study of technical replicates of blood from a handful of donors. Here immunoSEQ multiplex PCR was the method, and the copy in TCRdb shows in-frame clones only, minus some. Of about 73,000 clones detected, roughly 90% appear once; the ten largest clones hold 4.7%. The sequenced sample consisted of PBMCs. These receptors all come from a human donor in good health. Some clones in this sample may be carry-over from other donors' samples. Each CDR3 is given with its conserved first and last residue. The D gene is left open where the match is weak. Only part of the rows carry a size: once, few, many, or a class if the clone is expanded.

size	D	V	J	DNA	CDR3
.	.	TRBV7-9	TRBJ2-7	TGTGCCAGCAGCTTAAGGGACAACTACGAGCAGTACTTC	CASSLRDNYEQYF
.	TRBD1	TRBV28	TRBJ1-1	TGTGCCAGCAGTGTAAGGACAGGGGGGAAAACTGAAGCTTTCTTT	CASSVRTGGKTEAFF
.	.	TRBV2	TRBJ1-1	TGTGCCAGCAGCCCTAGTGTGAGCACTGAAGCTTTCTTT	CASSPSVSTEAFF
.	.	TRBV7-3	TRBJ2-5	TGTGCCAGCAGCCTAACTGGGGACACTAAAGAGACCCAGTACTTC	CASSLTGDTKETQYF
.	.	TRBV7-8	TRBJ2-1	TGTGCCAGCCACCGTAGGGGAGGCAACAATGAGCAGTTCTTC	CASHRRGGNNEQFF
.	.	TRBV2	TRBJ1-2	TGTGCCAGGGGGAGGGGAGTTCCTAACTATGGCTACACCTTC	CARGRGVPNYGYTF
.	TRBD2	TRBV2	TRBJ2-7	TGTGCCAGCAGTGGGAGGACTAGCGGGAGCTCCTACGAGCAGTACTTC	CASSGRTSGSSYEQYF
.	.	TRBV5-6	TRBJ2-5	TGTGCCAGCAGCTTGGTACAGGGAAAAGCAGGGGAGACCCAGTACTTC	CASSLVQGKAGETQYF
once	.	TRBV18	TRBJ2-2	TGTGCCAGCTCACCACCAGGACTGGAGAACACCGGGGAGCTGTTTTTT	CASSPPGLENTGELFF
few	.	TRBV6-5	TRBJ1-1	TGTGCCAGCAGTCGACCAGGAGGGACTGAAGCTTTCTTT	CASSRPGGTEAFF
.	TRBD2	TRBV19	TRBJ2-4	TGTGCCAGTAGTATAGTGACGGGTAGGACTAGTCTAACCAAAAACATTCAGTACTTC	CASSIVTGRTSLTKNIQYF
.	TRBD2	TRBV4-1	TRBJ2-5	TGCGCCAGCAGCCAAGATTCCACTAGCGGGGGGCCTGTTTCCGAGACCCAGTACTTC	CASSQDSTSGGPVSETQYF
.	.	TRBV2	TRBJ1-2	TGTGCCAGCAGTTCGGAGGGGTTGAATGGCTACACCTTC	CASSSEGLNGYTF
.	.	TRBV12-1	TRBJ2-5	TGTGCCAGCAGCTTTGCGCGTCGGGCTAGCGGGGCCGAAGAGACCCAGTACTTC	CASSFARRASGAEETQYF
.	.	TRBV5-6	TRBJ2-7	TGTGCCAGCAGCACGGCGGGGTATCCAGGAGAGCAGTACTTC	CASSTAGYPGEQYF
.	TRBD1	TRBV7-3	TRBJ1-1	TGTGCCAGCAGCCGGGACAGGGACGGTGAAGCTTTCTTT	CASSRDRDGEAFF
.	TRBD1	TRBV19	TRBJ1-2	TGTGCCAGTAGTGCCCAGGGGGGCCTAACCGACTACACCTTC	CASSAQGGLTDYTF
.	TRBD1	TRBV2	TRBJ1-1	TGTGCCAGCAGTGGGGACAGCCTTCTCCACACTGAAGCTTTCTTT	CASSGDSLLHTEAFF
once	TRBD1	TRBV5-1	TRBJ1-1	TGCGCCAGCAGCTCAAATCCGGGACAGCACACTGAAGCTTTCTTT	CASSSNPGQHTEAFF
.	.	TRBV6-6	TRBJ1-2	TGTGCCAGCAGTTACTCGGACAGATACTATGGCTACACCTTC	CASSYSDRYYGYTF
.	.	TRBV7-2	TRBJ2-7	TGTGCCAGCAGCTTGGGGGCGGGTAGCAGTTACGAGCAGTACTTC	CASSLGAGSSYEQYF
.	.	TRBV6-6	TRBJ2-3	TGTGCCAGCAGTTACCTCCTAGGGGCCACAGATACGCAGTATTTT	CASSYLLGATDTQYF
.	TRBD1	TRBV27	TRBJ1-1	TGTGCCAGCAGTTGGACCACAGGGGCTAACACTGAAGCTTTCTTT	CASSWTTGANTEAFF
.	TRBD1	TRBV9	TRBJ2-4	TGTGCCAGCAGCGTTGAGGGGGCATACACAAACATTCAGTACTTC	CASSVEGAYTNIQYF
.	TRBD1	TRBV2	TRBJ2-7	TGTGCCAGCAAAGACACCGGGACAGGGTCACACGAGCAGTACTTC	CASKDTGTGSHEQYF
.	TRBD2	TRBV15	TRBJ2-7	TGTGCCACCAGCAGAGATATAGCGGGGGGCGAGCAGTACTTC	CATSRDIAGGEQYF
.	TRBD2	TRBV2	TRBJ2-1	TGTGCCAGCAAGGGACTAGCGGGGGGGAGCTCCTACAATGAGCAGTTCTTC	CASKGLAGGSSYNEQFF
.	TRBD2	TRBV5-6	TRBJ2-1	TGTGCCAGCAGCGCAAGGGGACTACCGACAAATGAGCAGTTCTTC	CASSARGLPTNEQFF
.	.	TRBV7-9	TRBJ2-7	TGTGCCAGCAGCTCCCTCGTATACGAGCAGTACTTC	CASSSLVYEQYF
.	TRBD1	TRBV9	TRBJ1-2	TGTGCCAGCAGCGCCATCCACTCGACCGGGACAGGGGGCGACGGCTACACCTTC	CASSAIHSTGTGGDGYTF
few	TRBD2	TRBV6-5	TRBJ2-7	TGTGCCAGCAGTTACTCGGGCGGGAGTGGCTACGAGCAGTACTTC	CASSYSGGSGYEQYF
.	.	TRBV5-1	TRBJ1-1	TGCGCCAGCAGCTCCCCGGGACCTGCGGGAAACACTGAAGCTTTCTTT	CASSSPGPAGNTEAFF
.	TRBD1	TRBV6-5	TRBJ1-1	TGTGCCAGCAGTGTACAGGGGAGCATGAACACTGAAGCTTTCTTT	CASSVQGSMNTEAFF
.	.	TRBV29-1	TRBJ2-3	TGCAGCGTTGAACAGCGGAGGCCGACGATGGATACGCAGTATTTT	CSVEQRRPTMDTQYF
.	TRBD1	TRBV2	TRBJ1-5	TGTGCCAGCAGTGGTGACAGGGCTGGGGATCAGCCCCAGCATTTT	CASSGDRAGDQPQHF
.	TRBD2	TRBV18	TRBJ2-5	TGTGCCAGCTCACCTAGGACTAGCATGCAAGAGACCCAGTACTTC	CASSPRTSMQETQYF
once	.	TRBV7-9	TRBJ2-7	TGTGCCAGCAGCCGACCGGACTCAACCTACGAGCAGTACTTC	CASSRPDSTYEQYF
.	TRBD2	TRBV25-1	TRBJ2-3	TGTGCCAGCAGACCCTCGGAGCGGGGGGGTTTTGATACGCAGTATTTT	CASRPSERGGFDTQYF
.	TRBD2	TRBV7-8	TRBJ2-7	TGTGCCAGCAGCTTAGGATGGTCTAGCGGGAGGTACGAGCAGTACTTC	CASSLGWSSGRYEQYF
.	.	TRBV27	TRBJ2-3	TGTGCCAGCAGTTCTTGGTGGCGGGGGCCAAGCACGTCAGATACGCAGTATTTT	CASSSWWRGPSTSDTQYF